These 7 T cell receptor beta chains came from one sample sequenced in a study of blood T cell repertoires in COVID-19. The method was immunoSEQ multiplex PCR; TCRdb's version includes in-frame clones alone and lacks a portion of them. This repertoire shows about 120,000 clones, roughly four fifths found once; its top ten account for roughly 12%. Specimen: peripheral blood. The receptors come from a human donor in a cohort sampled during active COVID-19.

The chain joins TRBV3-1 (or the pseudogene TRBV3-2) to TRBJ1-2, with TRBD1 identical over 10 bases. CDR1 and CDR2 from the germline V gene are LGHDT and YNNKEL (reference sequence). This CDR3 has 13 amino acids. The V and J ends lost 4 bases and 5 bases, in that order; junction bases with no gene match: 1. Written as DNA, the CDR3 is TGTGCCAGCAGCCTGGGACAGGGGTATGGCTACACCTTC. Residues: CASSLGQGYGYTF.

The chain uses TRBV18 and TRBJ2-5; 8 bases map to TRBD2. The CDR3 sequence is 17 residues long. The germline gives CDR1 KGHSH, CDR2 LQKENI. J was trimmed by 1 base and V by 3 bases; bases with no gene match: 10. CDR3 sequence reads: CASSPPLIAGIQETQYF. The CDR3 region has the DNA TGTGCCAGCTCACCTCCTCTGATAGCGGGGATCCAAGAGACCCAGTACTTC.

The chain links TRBV5-1 to TRBJ2-2, with 9 bases that match TRBD2. The germline gives CDR1 SGHRS, CDR2 YFSETQ. This CDR3 is built from 18 residues. Trimming at V came to 0 bases and at J to 1 base, leaving 7 bases not matched to a gene. Written as DNA, the CDR3 is TGCGCCAGCAGCTTGGTAGGGCTAGCGGGGAGGAACACCGGGGAGCTGTTTTTT. The encoded protein is CASSLVGLAGRNTGELFF.

The chain is built from TRBV5-1 and TRBJ1-2; 11 nucleotides match TRBD1. Trimming cost V 0 bases and J 7 bases; bases outside gene matches: 5. Germline CDR1 reads SGHRS; CDR2 reads YFSETQ. The CDR3 is 15 residues long. For the CDR3, the DNA is TGCGCCAGCAGCTTGGAACCGGGACAGGGGGGTGGCTACACCTTC. Amino acids: CASSLEPGQGGGYTF.

There are a few counts of this clone. The V call is TRBV6-6, the J call TRBJ1-1; D might be TRBD1 (5 bases). V lost 6 bases to trimming and J lost 1 base, with 15 bases between them. The CDR3 is made up of 15 amino acids. The germline CDR1 and CDR2 sequences are MNHNY and SVGAGI (reference sequence). Here the CDR3 reads CASRAMGTPNTEAFF. The CDR3 coding sequence is TGTGCCAGCAGGGCCATGGGGACTCCGAACACTGAAGCTTTCTTT.

V is TRBV5-6 and J is TRBJ2-3; no clear D gene. CDR3 size: 14 residues. CDR1 and CDR2 from the germline V gene are SGHDT and YYEEEE. V lost 0 bases, J lost 1 base, and 6 bases lay in between. CDR3 in amino acids: CASSLGTGTDTQYF. The CDR3 bases are TGTGCCAGCAGCTTGGGTACAGGCACAGATACGCAGTATTTT.

V is TRBV5-1 and J is TRBJ1-4, with D tentatively TRBD1 (6 bases). Germline lookup yields CDR1 SGHRS and CDR2 YFSETQ. V lost 4 bases and J lost 2, with 9 bases in between. This CDR3 is 14 amino acids long. CDR3 sequence (DNA): TGCGCCAGCAGCCTGGGACACACTAATGAAAAACTGTTTTTT. Protein product: CASSLGHTNEKLFF.